This entry describes one T cell receptor beta chain. The target antigen is unknown. Assay: immunoSEQ multiplex PCR; the TCRdb copy retains only in-frame clones and omits some. In the table there are roughly 26,000 clones, roughly 89% of which are singletons. Trimming removed 5 bases at V and 5 bases at J, with 19 bases between. Germline V CDR1 and CDR2: SEHNR, FQNEAQ (reference sequence). The CDR3 is 16 residues long. The study sampled blood at baseline, cycle 4 day 1, and cycle 7 day 1. This record belongs to a study of OX40 agonist ivuxolimab in advanced cancers. Study information: People in dose escalation had one of these cancers: hepatocellular carcinoma, melanoma, renal cell or head and neck cancer.

General study results and limits: Researchers report that CD8+ T cells had, on average, more expanded clones than CD4+.

Sample: CD4+ or CD8+ T cells sorted from blood, taken in a trial of the OX40 agonist ivuxolimab. The sequence derives from an adult with an advanced solid tumor such as melanoma, head and neck, liver or kidney cancer. The chain joins TRBV7-9 to TRBJ2-1; either TRBD1 or TRBD2 may fit D (7 bases each). The CDR3, as DNA: TGTGCCAGCAGCGTACACAGGGGAGGGATAAACAATGAGCAGTTCTTC. Encoded protein: CASSVHRGGINNEQFF. The full variable domain, its missing parts supplied by reference TRBV7-9 and TRBJ2-1, is DTGVSQNPRHKITKRGQNVTFRCDPISEHNRLYWYRQTLGQGPEFLTYFQNEAQLEKSRLLSDRFSAERPKGSFSTLEIQRTEQGDSAMYLCASSVHRGGINNEQFFGPGTRLTVL.